Below, 21 T cell receptor beta chains from the same sample are listed, as sequenced in a study of blood T cell repertoires in COVID-19. Libraries were prepared by immunoSEQ multiplex PCR; TCRdb keeps only in-frame clonotypes and omits some of them. The sample records 97,000 or so clones, 82% being singletons. Sequencing input: peripheral blood. The receptors come from a man older than 75 with acute or convalescent COVID-19.

The chain is built from TRBV4-1 and TRBJ1-5; D remains unclear. Germline V gene lookup returns CDR1 MGHRA and CDR2 YSYEKL. Trimming removed 5 bases at V and 0 bases at J, with 11 bases between. The CDR3 runs 15 residues. CDR3 region: CASSANILSNQPQHF. CDR3 nucleotides: TGCGCCAGCAGCGCGAATATCCTTAGCAATCAGCCCCAGCATTTT.

The J gene is TRBJ1-5, the V gene TRBV6-2 or TRBV6-3; no clear D. Per the germline V gene, CDR1 is MNHEY and CDR2 is SVGEGT. The CDR3 sequence is 15 residues long. Trimming pared 5 bases from V and 9 bases from J, leaving 20 bases between. DNA of the CDR3: TGTGCCAGCAGTAGCGGGGTAGGCGGAGTGATGCCCCAGCATTTT. Translation gives CASSSGVGGVMPQHF.

The chain recombines TRBV14 with TRBJ1-1; D might be TRBD1 (5 bases). Germline V lookup: CDR1 SGHDN, CDR2 FVKESK. This CDR3 comprises 14 residues. V shed 4 bases and J shed 0 bases, with 9 bases lying between them. CDR3 coding DNA: TGTGCCAGCAGCCGTTCGGGGGTGAACACTGAAGCTTTCTTT. It codes for CASSRSGVNTEAFF.

The chain employs TRBV18 and TRBJ1-5; the match to TRBD1 covers 10 bases. Germline CDR1 is KGHSH and CDR2 is LQKENI. The CDR3 is 14 amino acids. Unmatched junction bases numbered 4, after V lost 4 bases and J lost 7 bases. The CDR3 nucleotides read TGTGCCAGCTCACAGGGGACAGGGGAACAGCCCCAGCATTTT. Its translation is CASSQGTGEQPQHF.

The rearrangement links TRBV3-1 (or the pseudogene TRBV3-2) to TRBJ1-5; D gene unclear. This CDR3 spans 14 amino acids. Germline values: CDR1 LGHDT, CDR2 YNNKEL (reference sequence). Trimming stripped 2 bases from V and 7 bases from J, with 12 bases between. The CDR3 DNA reads as TGTGCCAGCAGCCAACCCAAGATCCTACAGCCCCAGCATTTT. Amino acids: CASSQPKILQPQHF.

The chain recombines TRBV15 with TRBJ1-4; the match to TRBD1 covers 10 bases. Germline-derived CDR1 and CDR2 are LNHNV and YYDKDF (reference sequence). CDR3 length: 18 residues. Germline trimming cut 0 bases from V and 3 bases from J; bases unmatched to any gene: 7. The CDR3 bases are TGTGCCACCAGCAGAGATAGGGGACAGGGGACGGCTAATGAAAAACTGTTTTTT. Its protein is CATSRDRGQGTANEKLFF.

The V gene is TRBV27, the J gene TRBJ1-1, with 8 bases lining up with TRBD1. From germline, CDR1 is MNHEY and CDR2 SMNVEV (reference sequence). CDR3 length equals 13 residues. V dropped 9 bases and J dropped 3; count of bases not matched to a gene: 6. The chain's CDR3 is CARQDRVDTEAFF. In DNA, the CDR3 is TGTGCCAGACAGGACAGGGTAGACACTGAAGCTTTCTTT.

This clone has a single count. The V call is TRBV7-6, the J call TRBJ2-5, with 8 bases aligning to TRBD1. The V gene end was trimmed by 5 bases and the J gene end by 1 base; junction bases not matched to a gene: 6. The V gene's germline CDR1 is SGHVS and CDR2 FNYEAQ. This CDR3 region has 15 residues. CDR3 residues: CASSPSGQGQETQYF. CDR3 in DNA: TGTGCCAGCAGCCCATCCGGACAGGGCCAAGAGACCCAGTACTTC. Full variable domain (missing parts from reference TRBV7-6 and TRBJ2-5): GAGVSQSPRYKVTKRGQDVALRCDPISGHVSLYWYRQALGQGPEFLTYFNYEAQQDKSGLPNDRFSAERPEGSISTLTIQRTEQRDSAMYRCASSPSGQGQETQYFGPGTRLLVL.

V usage is TRBV10-2 and J usage is TRBJ1-6; a possible D gene is TRBD1 (5 bases). V was cut by 4 bases and J by 13 bases, with 14 bases left in between. CDR1 is WSHSY and CDR2 is SAAADI in the germline V gene. CDR3 length: 13 residues. The CDR3 spells CASSVTISGPLHF. As DNA, the CDR3 is TGCGCCAGCAGTGTAACTATCTCAGGGCCCCTCCACTTT.

The chain employs TRBV6-2 or TRBV6-3 and TRBJ2-3, with TRBD2 matching over 13 bases. The CDR3 covers 20 residues. V shed 6 bases, J shed 0 bases, and the junction held 15 bases outside the gene matches. Germline CDR1 and CDR2: MNHEY and SVGEGT. CDR3 DNA sequence: TGTGCCAGCAGCCATACTCTCGGGACTAGCGGGGCCCTAAGCACAGATACGCAGTATTTT. Translating gives CASSHTLGTSGALSTDTQYF.

The rearrangement joins TRBV11-3 to TRBJ2-3; 15 bases map to TRBD2. The CDR3 length is 17 residues. Germline values: CDR1 SGHNT, CDR2 YENEEA. The V segment lost 5 bases and the J segment 7 bases; nucleotides outside the gene matches: 10. The CDR3 loop reads CASSRGLAGGPYHTQYF. Here the CDR3 DNA reads TGTGCCAGCAGCCGGGGACTAGCGGGGGGCCCTTATCATACGCAGTATTTT.

The V and J genes are TRBV6-5 and TRBJ1-2; possible D gene TRBD1, 5 bases. In germline, CDR1 is MNHEY, CDR2 SVGAGI. This CDR3 is built from 14 residues. Trimming cost V 4 bases and J 3 bases, with 12 bases left between them. This CDR3 reads CASSWQPRDYGYTF. DNA for the CDR3: TGTGCCAGCAGTTGGCAGCCCAGGGACTATGGCTACACCTTC.

The chain links TRBV19 to TRBJ2-3; D remains unclear. The CDR3 totals 13 residues. The ends were cut back, 5 bases at V and 4 bases at J, with 10 bases in the middle. Germline V gene data show CDR1 as LNHDA and CDR2 as SQIVND (reference sequence). The CDR3 coding sequence is TGTGCCAGTAGTTTCTGGCAGGCAGATACGCAGTATTTT. This encodes CASSFWQADTQYF.

J is TRBJ2-6 and V is TRBV18; 9 bases match TRBD1. V was pared by 5 bases and J by 2 bases, with 4 bases of the junction left unmatched. CDR1 is KGHSH and CDR2 is LQKENI in the germline V gene. The CDR3 covers 16 residues. DNA for the CDR3: TGTGCCAGCTCAATAAGACAGGGGGCTGGGGCCAACGTCCTGACTTTC. Protein product: CASSIRQGAGANVLTF.

In this sample, this clone turned up a few times. The chain combines TRBV14 with TRBJ2-3, with 12 bases matching TRBD2. Germline trimming cut 4 bases from V and 0 bases from J; bases unmatched to any gene: 5. This CDR3 contains 17 residues. Germline CDR1 is SGHDN and CDR2 is FVKESK. DNA for the CDR3: TGTGCCAGCAGCCGGCGACTAGCGGGGGTTAGCACAGATACGCAGTATTTT. The encoded protein is CASSRRLAGVSTDTQYF. The whole variable domain, remainder taken from reference TRBV14 and TRBJ2-3, is EAGVTQFPSHSVIEKGQTVTLRCDPISGHDNLYWYRRVMGKEIKFLLHFVKESKQDESGMPNNRFLAERTGGTYSTLKVQPAELEDSGVYFCASSRRLAGVSTDTQYFGPGTRLTVL.

V and J are TRBV5-1 and TRBJ2-2; 9 nucleotides align to TRBD1. Germline V gene data show CDR1 as SGHRS and CDR2 as YFSETQ. The CDR3 runs 17 residues. V gave up 0 bases and J gave up 2 bases; unmatched junction bases: 5. CDR3 coding DNA: TGCGCCAGCAGCTTGGCCTGGGACAGGGCTAACACCGGGGAGCTGTTTTTT. It yields the protein CASSLAWDRANTGELFF.

This clone was counted a single time. The chain couples TRBV7-2 to TRBJ1-1; tentative D call: TRBD1 (6 bases). Trimming shortened V by 6 bases and J by 1 base, and 12 bases separated the two germline ends. CDR1 and CDR2 (germline): SGHTA, FQGNSA. CDR3 size: 14 residues. In DNA, the CDR3 is TGTGCCAGCAGTCCGGACAGAACGAACACTGAAGCTTTCTTT. The encoded protein is CASSPDRTNTEAFF.

This clone turned up a few times. The chain has TRBV7-6 and TRBJ1-4; 9 positions agree with TRBD1. Looked up from germline, CDR1 is SGHVS and CDR2 is FNYEAQ. CDR3 size: 17 residues. V shed 0 bases and J 7 bases; nucleotides not matched to a gene: 9. CDR3 protein: CASSLAVLGTGSEKLFF. The CDR3 nucleotides read TGTGCCAGCAGCTTAGCGGTTCTAGGGACAGGGAGTGAAAAACTGTTTTTT.

V and J are TRBV7-9 and TRBJ1-2; TRBD1 agrees at 8 bases. Looked up from germline, CDR1 is SEHNR and CDR2 is FQNEAQ (reference sequence). Losses at the gene ends were 6 bases for V and 0 bases for J; bases not matched to a gene: 3. CDR3 length: 14 residues. The CDR3 DNA follows: TGTGCCAGCAGTGGGGACAGGACTAACTATGGCTACACCTTC. Translated: CASSGDRTNYGYTF.

This chain links TRBV30 with TRBJ1-2; TRBD1 agrees at 7 bases. Per the germline V gene, CDR1 is GTSNPN and CDR2 is SVGIG (reference sequence). The CDR3 loop spans 12 amino acids. Trimming removed 5 bases from V and 4 bases from J; junction bases left unmatched: 4. The CDR3 is CAWGDSLYGYTF. The CDR3 DNA reads as TGTGCCTGGGGGGACAGTCTCTATGGCTACACCTTC.

The V gene is TRBV19, the J gene TRBJ2-7; TRBD1 might be the D (7 bases). Per germline, CDR1 LNHDA and CDR2 SQIVND (reference sequence). Trimming pared 3 bases from V and 4 bases from J, leaving 13 bases between. This CDR3 has 14 residues. The CDR3 is CASSIGGQSYEQYF. The CDR3 DNA reads as TGTGCCAGTAGTATCGGGGGACAGTCGTACGAGCAGTACTTC.